Below are 8 T cell receptor beta chains sequenced from a single sample in a study of vaccination and CD4 T cells after COVID-19 (dated by TCRdb to about 2022). Explained via the paper, the treatment or condition label denotes: approximately 11-day PBMC culture with coronavirus spike peptide pools or control peptides (ViraFEST assay). Libraries were made using PCR. Sequencing instrument: Illumina iSeq 100. TCR sequencing of DNA from cultured CD4+ T cells used the Oncomine TCR Beta short-read assay at the Johns Hopkins FTIC core. TCRdb took the public reads, trimmed them with fastp at Q25, ran MiXCR for clone calling and kept in-frame beta chains. One record per CDR3 amino acid sequence lists the most common genes and DNA. The sample table records 9,000 to 15,000 distinct CDR3 sequences; approximately 47% of these occur just once. The top ten constitute about 18% of the sample. No cognate antigen is known for these TCRs.

The material sequenced was cultured CD4+ T cells from blood. Every receptor here comes from a human donor with COVID-19.

V usage is TRBV2 and J usage is TRBJ1-3; D uncertain. Trimming left V 3 bases short and J 4 bases short, with 13 bases between. This CDR3 contains 15 residues. Germline lookup yields CDR1 SNHLY and CDR2 FYNNEI. Written as DNA, the CDR3 is TGTGCCAGCAGTGACAATGGACTGCAAGGAAACACCATATATTTT. It translates to CASSDNGLQGNTIYF. Full variable domain (outside the CDR3, taken from reference TRBV2 and TRBJ1-3): EPEVTQTPSHQVTQMGQEVILRCVPISNHLYFYWYRQILGQKVEFLVSFYNNEISEKSEIFDDQFSVERPDGSNFTLKIRSTKLEDSAMYFCASSDNGLQGNTIYFGEGSWLTVV.

The rearrangement uses TRBV7-9 and TRBJ2-7; weak D call: TRBD2 (6 bases). V gave up 3 bases and J gave up 6 bases, with 15 bases separating them. CDR1 and CDR2 from the germline V gene are SEHNR and FQNEAQ (reference sequence). The CDR3 loop spans 14 amino acids. For the CDR3, the DNA is TGTGCCAGCAGCTTTGGGGACTTAAACGCCGAGCAGTACTTC. Protein: CASSFGDLNAEQYF.

This clonotype was counted a single time. It is unclear where the CDR3 begins or ends on the DNA, so no DNA is shown, and the CDR3 is as TCRdb lists it. The chain employs TRBV2 and TRBJ1-2. The CDR3 is 23 amino acids in total, end residues counted. The V gene's germline CDR1 is SNHLY and CDR2 FYNNEI. This CDR3 is CASTNQTSMYLCASSFAGYGYTF.

Here the CDR3 reads CASSRPGQVAQYF. The DNA of the CDR3 is TGTGCCAGTAGTCGGCCCGGACAAGTCGCGCAGTATTTT. The chain couples TRBV19 to TRBJ2-3; D possibly corresponds to TRBD1 (5 bases). The CDR3 contains 13 residues. Germline CDR1 is LNHDA and CDR2 is SQIVND (reference sequence). V was trimmed by 5 bases and J by 10 bases, leaving 16 bases between them.

This chain connects TRBV6-5 to TRBJ1-6; D gene uncertain. Trimming pared 0 bases from V and 0 bases from J, leaving 15 bases between. CDR3 length equals 19 residues. Germline V gene lookup returns CDR1 MNHEY and CDR2 SVGAGI. The CDR3 loop reads CASSYSSTRRSSYNSPLHF. DNA for the CDR3: TGTGCCAGCAGTTACTCGTCTACCAGGAGGAGCTCCTATAATTCACCCCTCCACTTT.

A few counts support this clonotype. The V and J genes are TRBV27 and TRBJ1-5; a weak D match, TRBD1 (5 bases). CDR3 length: 14 residues. The germline V and J ends were trimmed by 7 bases and 5 bases, with 15 bases remaining between them. From germline, CDR1 is MNHEY and CDR2 SMNVEV (reference sequence). The CDR3 nucleotides read TGTGCCAGCACCCCGAGGGGAGGGGATCAGCCCCAGCATTTT. Its protein product is CASTPRGGDQPQHF.

This chain connects TRBV21-1 to TRBJ2-1; the DNA was not used to check the table's D call, TRBD1. TRBV21-1 is tagged as a pseudogene. The CDR3 length is 17 residues. CDR3 protein: CASSNFWDRGCYYEQFF. As DNA, the CDR3 is TGTGCCAGCAGCAACTTCTGGGACAGGGGATGTTATTATGAGCAGTTCTTC.

J is TRBJ2-1 and V is TRBV20-1, with 10 bases that match TRBD2. Unmatched junction bases numbered 3, after V lost 1 base and J lost 6 bases. CDR1 DFQATT and CDR2 SNEGSKA come from the germline V gene (reference sequence). This CDR3 spans 14 amino acids. The CDR3 loop is CSARVASGGNEQFF. The CDR3 nucleotides read TGCAGTGCTAGAGTGGCTAGCGGGGGCAATGAGCAGTTCTTC.